This entry concerns a single TCR beta chain. Its cognate antigen is unknown. Cells designated naive CD8 were CD45RO-negative and were positively selected for CCR7, with terminally differentiated effector memory CD45RA+ cells excluded. The assay was immunoSEQ multiplex PCR, and TCRdb's table has in-frame clones only and misses some. The sample consists of about 870,000 clones, 85% to 95% of them appearing once. This sample was included in a study of shared clonotypes between healthy human individuals. The wider study: Aged between 18 and 49, the donors were a couple of women and three men. Study-wide results and limits: Unshared clonotypes carried lower generation probabilities than those common to all four donors.

CDR1 and CDR2 from the germline V gene are SGHTA and FQGTGA. The CDR3 has 16 amino acids. Trimming removed 5 bases from V and 1 base from J; junction bases left unmatched: 6. V gene TRBV7-3 combines with J gene TRBJ2-2; 8 bases align to TRBD1. The specimen was naive CD8+ T cells sorted from blood. The TCR was taken from a man aged 30 to 39 in good health. The CDR3 protein is CASSQGQVENTGELFF. CDR3 in DNA: TGTGCCAGCAGCCAGGGACAGGTGGAGAACACCGGGGAGCTGTTTTTT. Full variable domain (outside the CDR3, taken from reference TRBV7-3 and TRBJ2-2): GAGVSQTPSNKVTEKGKYVELRCDPISGHTALYWYRQSLGQGPEFLIYFQGTGAADDSGLPNDRFFAVRPEGSVSTLKIQRTERGDSAVYLCASSQGQVENTGELFFGEGSRLTVL.